This note documents a single TCR beta chain sequence. The method was immunoSEQ multiplex PCR; TCRdb's version includes in-frame clones alone and lacks a portion of them. Found here are hundreds of thousands of clones, roughly 79% of them singletons; the top ten hold 12%. The data are from a study of shared clonotypes between healthy human individuals. CDR3 length: 14 amino acids. Germline CDR1 reads SGHDN; CDR2 reads FVKESK. After removal of 0 bases from V and 13 bases from J, the junction contained 5 bases not matched to a gene. The genes are TRBV14 and TRBJ2-1; 11 bases align to TRBD2. Sample: PBMCs. This receptor was identified in a woman aged 40 to 49 in good health. Some clones in this sample may be carry-over from other donors' samples. Here the CDR3 DNA reads TGTGCCAGCAGCCAAGATAGGCTAGCGGGAGGTCAGTTCTTC. Its protein is CASSQDRLAGGQFF.